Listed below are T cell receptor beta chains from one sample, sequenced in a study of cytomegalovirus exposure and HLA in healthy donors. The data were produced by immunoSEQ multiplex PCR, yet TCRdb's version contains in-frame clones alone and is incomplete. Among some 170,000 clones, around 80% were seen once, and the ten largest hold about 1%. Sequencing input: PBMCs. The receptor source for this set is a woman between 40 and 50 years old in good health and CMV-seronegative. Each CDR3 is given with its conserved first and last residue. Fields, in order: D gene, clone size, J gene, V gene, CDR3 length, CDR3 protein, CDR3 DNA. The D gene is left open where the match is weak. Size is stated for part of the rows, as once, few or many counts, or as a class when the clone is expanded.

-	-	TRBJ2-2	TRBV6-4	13	CASSDSRAGELFF	TGTGCCAGCAGTGACTCGAGGGCCGGGGAGCTGTTTTTT
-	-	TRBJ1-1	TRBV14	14	CASSVVGGNTEAFF	TGTGCCAGCAGCGTCGTTGGCGGGAACACTGAAGCTTTCTTT
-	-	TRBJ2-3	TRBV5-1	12	CASSVVPDTQYF	TGCGCCAGCAGCGTAGTCCCAGATACGCAGTATTTT
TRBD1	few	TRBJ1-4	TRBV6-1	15	CASSTTGAFNEKLFF	TGTGCCAGCAGTACAACAGGGGCGTTTAATGAAAAACTGTTTTTT
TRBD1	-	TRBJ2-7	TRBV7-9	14	CASSSATGFPEQYF	TGTGCCAGCAGCTCGGCGACAGGGTTCCCCGAGCAGTACTTC
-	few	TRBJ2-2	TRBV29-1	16	CSVGWPVGGASGELFF	TGCAGCGTTGGGTGGCCCGTGGGGGGGGCGAGCGGGGAGCTGTTTTTT
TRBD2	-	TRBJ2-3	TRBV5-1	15	CASSSRTSVTDTQYF	TGCGCCAGCAGCTCCAGGACTAGCGTCACAGATACGCAGTATTTT
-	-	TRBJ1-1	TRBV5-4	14	CASSMPAQVSEAFF	TGTGCCAGCAGCATGCCAGCACAGGTATCTGAAGCTTTCTTT
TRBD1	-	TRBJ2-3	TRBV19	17	CASSTRRDRGQTDTQYF	TGTGCCAGTAGTACCCGCCGGGACAGGGGGCAGACAGATACGCAGTATTTT
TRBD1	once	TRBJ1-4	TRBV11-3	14	CASRDRGKNEKLFF	TGTGCCAGCAGGGACAGGGGGAAAAATGAAAAACTGTTTTTT
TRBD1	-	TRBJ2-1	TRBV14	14	CASSPWDSYNEQFF	TGTGCCAGCAGCCCATGGGACAGCTACAATGAGCAGTTCTTC
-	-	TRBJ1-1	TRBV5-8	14	CASSLVGGDTEAFF	TGTGCCAGCAGCTTGGTTGGGGGGGACACTGAAGCTTTCTTT
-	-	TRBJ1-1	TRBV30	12	CAWRAGNTEAFF	TGTGCCTGGAGGGCGGGTAACACTGAAGCTTTCTTT
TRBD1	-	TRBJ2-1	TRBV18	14	CASSPPGQGNEQFF	TGTGCCAGCTCACCCCCGGGACAGGGGAATGAGCAGTTCTTC
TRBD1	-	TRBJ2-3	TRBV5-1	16	CASSLDGQGYTDTQYF	TGCGCCAGCAGCTTAGACGGACAGGGATACACAGATACGCAGTATTTT
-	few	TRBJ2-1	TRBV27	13	CASSETRGLEQFF	TGTGCCAGCAGTGAGACCAGGGGACTAGAGCAGTTCTTC
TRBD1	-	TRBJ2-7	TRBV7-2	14	CASSRTGQGYEQYF	TGTGCCAGCAGCCGGACAGGGCAAGGGTACGAGCAGTACTTC
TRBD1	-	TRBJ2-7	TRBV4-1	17	CASSQEYARTGVYEQYF	TGCGCCAGCAGCCAAGAGTATGCCCGGACAGGGGTATACGAGCAGTACTTC
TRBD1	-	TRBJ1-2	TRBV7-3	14	CASSHGQGGYGYTF	TGTGCCAGCAGCCACGGACAGGGTGGCTATGGCTACACCTTC
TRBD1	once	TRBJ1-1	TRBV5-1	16	CASSLSPQGMNTEAFF	TGCGCCAGCAGCTTATCTCCACAGGGGATGAACACTGAAGCTTTCTTT
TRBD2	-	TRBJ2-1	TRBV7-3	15	CASSLTSGRYSEQFF	TGTGCCAGCAGCTTAACTAGCGGGAGGTACAGTGAGCAGTTCTTC
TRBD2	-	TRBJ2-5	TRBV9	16	CASSTSAGGHQETQYF	TGTGCCAGCAGCACCTCAGCGGGAGGACACCAAGAGACCCAGTACTTC
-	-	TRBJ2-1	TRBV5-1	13	CASSLGAYNEQFF	TGCGCCAGCAGCTTGGGAGCCTACAATGAGCAGTTCTTC
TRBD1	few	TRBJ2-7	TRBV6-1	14	CASSSGTGTYEQYF	TGTGCCAGCAGTTCCGGGACAGGGACCTACGAGCAGTACTTC
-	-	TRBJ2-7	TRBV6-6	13	CASSPSGLGEQYF	TGTGCCAGCAGTCCTTCAGGGTTGGGCGAGCAGTACTTC
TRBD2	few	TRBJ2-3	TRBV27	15	CASSFLAGGPDTQYF	TGTGCCAGCAGTTTCTTAGCGGGAGGTCCAGATACGCAGTATTTT
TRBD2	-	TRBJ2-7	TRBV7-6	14	CASSLSGSSYEQYF	TGTGCCAGCAGCTTAAGCGGGAGCTCCTACGAGCAGTACTTC
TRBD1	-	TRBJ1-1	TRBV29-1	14	CSVDRGGADTEAFF	TGCAGCGTCGACAGGGGAGGAGCGGACACTGAAGCTTTCTTT
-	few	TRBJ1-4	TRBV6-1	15	CASTSGEATNEKLFF	TGTGCCAGCACCTCTGGGGAGGCAACTAATGAAAAACTGTTTTTT
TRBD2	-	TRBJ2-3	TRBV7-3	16	CASSPKPGLGTDTQYF	TGTGCCAGCAGCCCCAAACCGGGACTAGGCACAGATACGCAGTATTTT
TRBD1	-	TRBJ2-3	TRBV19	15	CASRRTGGGTDTQYF	TGTGCCAGTAGACGGACAGGGGGAGGCACAGATACGCAGTATTTT
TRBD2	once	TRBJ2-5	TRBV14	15	CASAYSGLAGETQYF	TGTGCCAGCGCATATTCGGGACTAGCAGGGGAGACCCAGTACTTC
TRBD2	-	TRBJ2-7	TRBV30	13	CAWGTSGPYEQYF	TGTGCCTGGGGGACTAGCGGCCCCTACGAGCAGTACTTC
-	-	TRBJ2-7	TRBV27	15	CASCWGDPLSYEQYF	TGTGCCAGCTGCTGGGGGGACCCGTTATCCTACGAGCAGTACTTC
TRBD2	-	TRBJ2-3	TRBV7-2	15	CASSFIAGTTDTQYF	TGTGCCAGCAGCTTTATAGCGGGAACCACAGATACGCAGTATTTT
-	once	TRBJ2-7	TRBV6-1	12	CASSQIAYEQYF	TGTGCCAGCAGCCAGATAGCGTACGAGCAGTACTTC
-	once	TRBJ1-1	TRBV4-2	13	CASSQEQGTEAFF	TGTGCCAGCAGCCAAGAGCAGGGAACTGAAGCTTTCTTT
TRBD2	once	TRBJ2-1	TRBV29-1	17	CSVPTLQTSGRAGEQFF	TGCAGCGTCCCAACACTACAGACTAGCGGGAGGGCCGGTGAGCAGTTCTTC
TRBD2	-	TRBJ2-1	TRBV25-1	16	CASSEYGSGRDNEQFF	TGTGCCAGCAGTGAATATGGTAGCGGGAGAGACAATGAGCAGTTCTTC
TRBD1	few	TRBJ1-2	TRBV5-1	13	CASSLGDRTGYTF	TGCGCCAGCAGCTTGGGGGACAGGACTGGCTACACCTTC
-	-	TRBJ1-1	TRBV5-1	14	CASSRTVMNTEAFF	TGCGCCAGCAGCCGGACAGTCATGAACACTGAAGCTTTCTTT
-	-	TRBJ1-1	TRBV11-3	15	CASSLNPRVGTEAFF	TGTGCCAGCAGCTTAAATCCCAGGGTGGGCACTGAAGCTTTCTTT
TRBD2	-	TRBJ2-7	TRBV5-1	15	CASSQLAGGSYEQYF	TGCGCCAGCAGCCAACTAGCGGGAGGATCCTACGAGCAGTACTTC
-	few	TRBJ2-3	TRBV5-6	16	CASSLISGAHTDTQYF	TGTGCCAGCAGCTTGATATCAGGGGCCCACACAGATACGCAGTATTTT
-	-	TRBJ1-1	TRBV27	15	CASREPGDRHTEAFF	TGTGCCAGCAGGGAACCAGGCGACAGGCACACTGAAGCTTTCTTT
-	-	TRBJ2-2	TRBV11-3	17	CASSLIGRKPNTGELFF	TGTGCCAGCAGCTTAATTGGGCGCAAACCGAACACCGGGGAGCTGTTTTTT
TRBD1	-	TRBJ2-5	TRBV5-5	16	CASSLSPGQGKETQYF	TGTGCCAGCAGCTTAAGCCCGGGACAGGGGAAAGAGACCCAGTACTTC
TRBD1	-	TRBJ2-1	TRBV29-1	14	CSVGGQGRLNEQFF	TGCAGCGTGGGGGGACAGGGCAGGTTGAATGAGCAGTTCTTC
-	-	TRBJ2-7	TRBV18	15	CASSESGGRPAEQYF	TGTGCCAGCTCCGAATCGGGGGGCCGGCCGGCCGAGCAGTACTTC
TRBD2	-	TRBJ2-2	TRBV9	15	CASSGGLADTGELFF	TGTGCCAGCAGCGGGGGACTAGCGGACACCGGGGAGCTGTTTTTT
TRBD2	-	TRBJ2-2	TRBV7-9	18	CASSSGGGGQRNTGELFF	TGTGCCAGCAGCTCCGGCGGGGGGGGACAGCGTAACACCGGGGAGCTGTTTTTT
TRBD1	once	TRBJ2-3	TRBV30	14	CAWSQGQGADTQYF	TGTGCCTGGAGTCAAGGACAGGGTGCAGATACGCAGTATTTT
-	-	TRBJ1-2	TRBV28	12	CASSLTSYGYTF	TGTGCCAGCAGTTTAACTAGTTATGGCTACACCTTC
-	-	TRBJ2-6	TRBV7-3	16	CASSPWTISGANVLTF	TGTGCCAGCAGTCCTTGGACTATCTCTGGGGCCAACGTCCTGACTTTC